The 5 T cell receptor beta chains reported below all come from one sample, sequenced in a study of control samples from healthy donors and cancer patients. Method: immunoSEQ multiplex PCR; TCRdb's copy keeps in-frame clones and lacks some. The sample consists of tens of thousands of clones, roughly 94% of them appearing once. Sequencing input: blood. Receptors were obtained from a man aged 30-40 years in good health.

The chain carries TRBV5-1 and TRBJ2-7; 9 bases agree with TRBD2. The CDR3 runs to 16 residues. Germline CDR1 reads SGHRS; CDR2 reads YFSETQ. J gave up 0 bases and V 3 bases, and 7 bases lay outside the gene matches. The CDR3 DNA follows: TGCGCCAGCAGCTCCTGGACTAGCGAGAGCTCCTACGAGCAGTACTTC. Translation gives CASSSWTSESSYEQYF. The full variable domain, with the rest looked up from reference TRBV5-1 and TRBJ2-7, is KAGVTQTPRYLIKTRGQQVTLSCSPISGHRSVSWYQQTPGQGLQFLFEYFSETQRNKGNFPGRFSGRQFSNSRSEMNVSTLELGDSALYLCASSSWTSESSYEQYFGPGTRLTVT.

This sequence joins TRBV4-2 and TRBJ2-3; D is uncertain. The CDR3 loop spans 15 amino acids. V lost 4 bases to trimming and J lost 0 bases, with 11 bases between them. From germline, CDR1 is LGHNA and CDR2 YNFKEQ. CDR3 in amino acids: CASSRAVSSTDTQYF. CDR3 sequence (DNA): TGTGCCAGCAGCCGAGCTGTCTCTAGCACAGATACGCAGTATTTT.

The chain recombines TRBV5-5 with TRBJ2-7; 12 bases line up with TRBD1. Trimming at V came to 4 bases and at J to 4 bases, leaving 6 bases not matched to a gene. Germline CDR1 and CDR2: SGHKS and YYEKEE (reference sequence). This CDR3 contains 15 residues. CDR3 amino acids: CASSPGTGGPYEQYF. The DNA of the CDR3 is TGTGCCAGCAGCCCCGGGACAGGGGGCCCTTACGAGCAGTACTTC.

The V call is TRBV29-1, the J call TRBJ2-7; 8 bases are shared with TRBD2. The CDR3 contains 13 residues. Per germline, CDR1 SQVTM and CDR2 ANQGSEA. With 6 bases clipped from V and 5 bases from J, the junction kept 9 bases outside the gene matches. The CDR3 DNA reads TGCAGCGTGTCCGGGACTAGGGTCCACGAGCAGTACTTC. This gives the protein CSVSGTRVHEQYF.

The chain joins TRBV7-8 to TRBJ2-7, with a tentative D call TRBD1 (6 bases). The ends were cut back, 3 bases at V and 0 bases at J, with 18 bases in the middle. The CDR3 consists of 17 residues. The germline V gene encodes CDR1 SGHVS and CDR2 FQNEAQ. CDR3 in DNA: TGTGCCAGCAGCTTCACGAGACAGGCCACAAGCTCCTACGAGCAGTACTTC. Protein sequence: CASSFTRQATSSYEQYF.